The 26 T cell receptor beta chains below come from one sample, sequenced in a study of blood T cell repertoires in COVID-19. Assay used: immunoSEQ multiplex PCR; TCRdb lists only in-frame clones, some missing. This table holds 200,000 or so clones, roughly 85% found once. The sequenced sample was PBMCs or T cells enriched from blood (not recorded which). All receptors come from a woman between 45 and 65 years old who had been exposed to COVID-19.

The gene calls are TRBV10-2 and TRBJ1-2, with D possibly TRBD1 on 6 matching bases. This CDR3 contains 14 residues. Per germline, CDR1 WSHSY and CDR2 SAAADI. V gave up 2 bases and J gave up 7 bases, with 14 bases separating them. In nucleotides, the CDR3 is TGCGCCAGCAGTGAGGGACAGTTATCCTTTGGCTACACCTTC. It translates to CASSEGQLSFGYTF.

This chain links TRBV4-3 with TRBJ1-1; possibly TRBD1 for D (6 bases). The CDR3 has 18 residues. The V end was cut by 0 bases, the J end by 2 bases, with 19 bases between. The V gene's germline CDR1 is LGHNA and CDR2 YSLEER. As DNA, the CDR3 is TGCGCCAGCAGCCAAGATCAAATAAGGACAGACCGAAACACTGAAGCTTTCTTT. Amino acids: CASSQDQIRTDRNTEAFF.

The chain is built from TRBV4-1 and TRBJ1-1, with no clear D. Germline V lookup: CDR1 MGHRA, CDR2 YSYEKL. CDR3 size: 15 residues. V lost 4 bases and J lost 3, with 15 bases in between. CDR3 sequence reads: CASSLLLWADTEAFF. As DNA, the CDR3 is TGCGCCAGCAGCCTCCTCCTATGGGCCGACACTGAAGCTTTCTTT.

This clone was recorded once. This sequence joins TRBV18 and TRBJ2-2; 9 bases map to TRBD1. In germline, CDR1 is KGHSH, CDR2 LQKENI. J gave up 6 bases and V 0 bases, and 5 bases lay outside the gene matches. The CDR3 totals 16 residues. The CDR3: CASSPPTGGVSGELFF. For the CDR3, the DNA is TGTGCCAGCTCACCACCGACAGGGGGAGTCTCCGGGGAGCTGTTTTTT.

The CDR3 DNA reads TGCAGCGTTGTTGGCAGGGCGACGGGCGAGCAGTACTTC. This gives the protein CSVVGRATGEQYF. The V and J genes are TRBV29-1 and TRBJ2-7; D possibly corresponds to TRBD1 (5 bases). Germline loops: CDR1 SQVTM, CDR2 ANQGSEA. This CDR3 spans 13 amino acids. Trimming pared 4 bases from V and 6 bases from J, leaving 16 bases between.

The chain combines TRBV6-1 with TRBJ1-3, with D hard to call. Trimming pared 3 bases from V and 1 base from J, leaving 10 bases between. CDR3 length: 15 amino acids. The germline CDR1 and CDR2 sequences are MNHNS and SASEGT. The CDR3 DNA sequence: TGTGCCAGCAGTGAGGGGAGTCTGTCTGGAAACACCATATATTTT. Amino acid sequence: CASSEGSLSGNTIYF.

The chain carries TRBV5-1 and TRBJ2-6; 8 bases map to TRBD1. Losses at the gene ends were 1 base for V and 0 bases for J; bases not matched to a gene: 15. Looked up from germline, CDR1 is SGHRS and CDR2 is YFSETQ. The length of the CDR3 is 21 residues. The CDR3, as DNA: TGCGCCAGCAGCTTGAACGACAGGGGAAGGGCTCAAAACTCTGGGGCCAACGTCCTGACTTTC. Protein: CASSLNDRGRAQNSGANVLTF.

This chain uses TRBV5-4 with TRBJ1-3; D is undetermined. The V gene's germline CDR1 is SGHNT and CDR2 YYREEE (reference sequence). V dropped 1 base and J dropped 4 bases, with 6 bases sitting between them. The CDR3 length is 13 residues. The CDR3 spells CASSLISGNTIYF. CDR3 DNA: TGTGCCAGCAGCTTGATTTCGGGAAACACCATATATTTT.

CDR3 sequence: CASGQGTEAFF. Here the CDR3 DNA reads TGTGCCTCAGGGCAGGGGACTGAAGCTTTCTTT. The rearrangement links TRBV25-1 to TRBJ1-1; tentatively, D is TRBD1 (6 bases). The germline V gene has CDR1 MGHDK and CDR2 SYGVNS. The CDR3 length is 11 residues. The V end was cut by 11 bases, the J end by 5 bases, with 12 bases between.

The genes are TRBV5-1 and TRBJ2-5, with 7 bases identical to TRBD2. Germline CDR1 reads SGHRS; CDR2 reads YFSETQ. This CDR3 spans 15 amino acids. The junction had 9 bases not matched to a gene; V was cut back by 3 bases and J by 4 bases. CDR3 in DNA: TGCGCCAGCAGCTCCACCCTCGGGGAGGGAGAGACCCAGTACTTC. It codes for CASSSTLGEGETQYF.

This clone was counted a few times. The gene calls are TRBV4-2 and TRBJ1-1; D is perhaps TRBD1 (5 bases). V was clipped by 1 base and J by 0 bases, with 6 bases between them. CDR1 is LGHNA, CDR2 YNFKEQ, per germline. The CDR3 is made up of 14 amino acids. CDR3 amino acids: CASSQGGMNTEAFF. CDR3 nucleotide sequence: TGTGCCAGCAGCCAAGGGGGCATGAACACTGAAGCTTTCTTT.

This chain links TRBV6-5 with TRBJ1-5; 12 bases match TRBD1. CDR1 MNHEY and CDR2 SVGAGI come from the germline V gene. The CDR3 has 15 residues. V shed 5 bases and J 10 bases; nucleotides not matched to a gene: 9. The CDR3 spells CASSRMGQGARPQHF. CDR3 coding DNA: TGTGCCAGCAGTAGGATGGGACAGGGGGCTCGACCCCAGCATTTT.

V and J are TRBV28 and TRBJ1-2; D remains unclear. Trimming removed 7 bases at V and 8 bases at J, with 14 bases between. This CDR3 has 12 amino acids. Germline V gene data show CDR1 as MDHEN and CDR2 as SYDVKM. CDR3 DNA sequence: TGTGCCAGCACCAAGGAGACTCTGGGCTACACCTTC. Protein: CASTKETLGYTF.

The chain links TRBV7-2 to TRBJ2-7; 11 bases are shared with TRBD2. The CDR3 spans 14 residues. Germline V gene sequence: CDR1 SGHTA, CDR2 FQGNSA. The V segment lost 3 bases and the J segment 3 bases; nucleotides outside the gene matches: 1. CDR3 DNA sequence: TGTGCCAGCAGCTTTACTAGCGGGGGCTACGAGCAGTACTTC. This codes for CASSFTSGGYEQYF.

The chain recombines TRBV11-2 with TRBJ1-6, with 8 bases identical to TRBD1. The CDR3 runs 13 residues. J gave up 7 bases and V 6 bases, and 2 bases lay outside the gene matches. Germline CDR1 is SGHAT and CDR2 is FQNNGV. CDR3 DNA: TGTGCCAGCAGGGACAGGGAGAATTCACCCCTCCACTTT. Amino acid sequence: CASRDRENSPLHF.

V gene TRBV2 combines with J gene TRBJ2-1; 7 positions match TRBD2. The CDR3 spans 16 residues. The germline V gene encodes CDR1 SNHLY and CDR2 FYNNEI. Trimming at V came to 3 bases and at J to 0 bases, leaving 5 bases not matched to a gene. Here the CDR3 DNA reads TGTGCCAGCAGTGACCGGGGGGTAAGCTCCTACAATGAGCAGTTCTTC. Encoded protein: CASSDRGVSSYNEQFF.

The J gene is TRBJ2-2, the V gene TRBV7-2; D unresolved. This CDR3 is built from 13 residues. Germline lookup yields CDR1 SGHTA and CDR2 FQGNSA. Trimming left V 5 bases short and J 0 bases short, with 4 bases between. CDR3 loop: CASSRANTGELFF. CDR3 DNA sequence: TGTGCCAGCAGCCGCGCGAACACCGGGGAGCTGTTTTTT.

The chain employs TRBV19 and TRBJ1-5; 7 bases map to TRBD1. With V trimmed by 6 bases and J by 3 bases, 5 bases remained unmatched. CDR3 length: 14 amino acids. Germline CDR1 reads LNHDA; CDR2 reads SQIVND (reference sequence). The CDR3 DNA sequence: TGTGCCAGTAGCCTAGGGACAGTCAATCAGCCCCAGCATTTT. Translating it yields CASSLGTVNQPQHF. Full variable domain (remainder filled in from reference TRBV19 and TRBJ1-5): DGGITQSPKYLFRKEGQNVTLSCEQNLNHDAMYWYRQDPGQGLRLIYYSQIVNDFQKGDIAEGYSVSREKKESFPLTVTSAQKNPTAFYLCASSLGTVNQPQHFGDGTRLSIL.

The table lists this clone with a count of one. The rearrangement uses TRBV29-1 and TRBJ2-1; D is possibly TRBD2 (7 bases). The CDR3 contains 14 residues. The germline V gene encodes CDR1 SQVTM and CDR2 ANQGSEA. The ends were cut back, 3 bases at V and 1 base at J, with 10 bases in the middle. CDR3 DNA sequence: TGCAGCGTTGAGGGGGGGCGATCCTACAATGAGCAGTTCTTC. Translated: CSVEGGRSYNEQFF.

This chain joins TRBV27 and TRBJ2-1; TRBD2 aligns across 11 bases. Germline V gene sequence: CDR1 MNHEY, CDR2 SMNVEV (reference sequence). Trimming removed 7 bases from V and 8 bases from J; junction bases left unmatched: 16. There are 17 residues in the CDR3. This chain's CDR3 is CASKIFSGTSGGHEQFF. For the CDR3, the DNA is TGTGCCAGCAAAATCTTCAGCGGGACTAGCGGCGGACATGAGCAGTTCTTC.

This chain uses TRBV30 with TRBJ2-4; D ambiguous. V lost 1 base, J lost 5 bases, and 15 bases lay in between. CDR1 is GTSNPN and CDR2 is SVGIG in the germline V gene (reference sequence). The CDR3 is 15 amino acids. Here the CDR3 DNA reads TGTGCCTGGAGTGCCCCGCTAAGCACCCAAAACATTCAGTACTTC. Translated, it gives CAWSAPLSTQNIQYF. Supplemented by reference TRBV30 and TRBJ2-4, the full variable domain reads SQTIHQWPATLVQPVGSPLSLECTVEGTSNPNLYWYRQAAGRGLQLLFYSVGIGQISSEVPQNLSASRPQDRQFILSSKKLLLSDSGFYLCAWSAPLSTQNIQYFGAGTRLSVL.

This clone has a handful of counts. The J gene is TRBJ1-1, the V gene TRBV6-5; 8 positions agree with TRBD1. Losses at the gene ends were 7 bases for V and 8 bases for J; bases not matched to a gene: 9. Germline V gene lookup returns CDR1 MNHEY and CDR2 SVGAGI. The CDR3 spans 13 residues. Written as DNA, the CDR3 is TGTGCCAGCACCCTAGACAGGGGACCAGAAGCTTTCTTT. It translates to CASTLDRGPEAFF.

This sequence joins TRBV18 and TRBJ2-7, with 7 bases aligning to TRBD1. Trimming at V came to 4 bases and at J to 12 bases, leaving 6 bases not matched to a gene. Germline V gene lookup returns CDR1 KGHSH and CDR2 LQKENI. The CDR3 is made up of 11 amino acids. This chain's CDR3 is CASSLGQARYF. CDR3 in DNA: TGTGCCAGCTCACTTGGACAGGCTCGGTACTTC.

This chain connects TRBV18 to TRBJ1-1, with D perhaps matching TRBD1 (6 bases). Germline V gene lookup returns CDR1 KGHSH and CDR2 LQKENI. The CDR3 is 14 amino acids. V lost 3 bases and J lost 1, with 9 bases in between. CDR3 DNA sequence: TGTGCCAGCTCACCGAGACAGGCGAACACTGAAGCTTTCTTT. Protein sequence: CASSPRQANTEAFF.

J is TRBJ1-1 and V is TRBV30; D remains unclear. V lost 2 bases, J lost 0 bases, and 7 bases lay in between. The CDR3 is 13 amino acids. Germline lookup yields CDR1 GTSNPN and CDR2 SVGIG (reference sequence). CDR3 region: CAWSLGMNTEAFF. The DNA for the CDR3 is TGTGCCTGGAGTCTCGGGATGAACACTGAAGCTTTCTTT.

V and J are TRBV5-6 and TRBJ2-2; D is unclear. The CDR3 length is 15 residues. V shed 0 bases and J shed 1 base, with 7 bases lying between them. The germline V gene encodes CDR1 SGHDT and CDR2 YYEEEE. The CDR3 is CASSLVRRNTGELFF. CDR3 nucleotides: TGTGCCAGCAGCTTGGTGCGGCGGAACACCGGGGAGCTGTTTTTT.